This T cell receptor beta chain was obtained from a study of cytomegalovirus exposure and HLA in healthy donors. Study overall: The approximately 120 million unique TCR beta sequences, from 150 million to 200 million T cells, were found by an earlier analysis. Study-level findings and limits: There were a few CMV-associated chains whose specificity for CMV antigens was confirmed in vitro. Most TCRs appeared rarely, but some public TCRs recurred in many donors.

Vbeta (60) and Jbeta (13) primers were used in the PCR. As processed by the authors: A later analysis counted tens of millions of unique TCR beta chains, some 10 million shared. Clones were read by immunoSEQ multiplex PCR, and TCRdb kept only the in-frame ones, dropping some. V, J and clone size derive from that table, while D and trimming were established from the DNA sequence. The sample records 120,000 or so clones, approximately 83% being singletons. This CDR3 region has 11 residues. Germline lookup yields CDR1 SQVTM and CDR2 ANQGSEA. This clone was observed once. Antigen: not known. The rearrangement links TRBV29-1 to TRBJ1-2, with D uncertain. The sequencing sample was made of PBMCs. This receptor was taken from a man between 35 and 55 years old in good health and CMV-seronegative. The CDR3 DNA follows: TGCAGTTTCCTGTCAGGCTATGGCTACACCTTC. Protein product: CSFLSGYGYTF.